The present entry profiles one T cell receptor (beta chain) with its context. Here immunoSEQ multiplex PCR was the method, and the copy in TCRdb shows in-frame clones only, minus some. The sample has about 110,000 clones, 90% seen once. This entry is derived from a study of control samples from healthy donors and cancer patients. J was trimmed by 2 bases and V by 1 base; bases with no gene match: 4. In germline, CDR1 is GTSNPN, CDR2 SVGIG (reference sequence). The CDR3 spans 15 residues. The sequenced sample consisted of blood. The chain uses TRBV30 and TRBJ1-3; TRBD1 matches 8 bases. This TCR derives from a human donor in good health. The donor label of this sample is uncertain. The CDR3 DNA is TGTGCCTGGAGTGACAGGGGGGTCGCTGGAAACACCATATATTTT. Residues: CAWSDRGVAGNTIYF.